A selection of T cell receptor beta chains follows, all from one sample in a study of CD8+CD57+ T cells in acquired aplastic anemia. Each CDR3 protein is one row after TCRdb ran MiXCR on the reads. The table lists about 470,000 distinct CDR3 sequences, about a third of them singletons, with 0.8% to 0.85% in the top ten. Sample: sorted CD4+, CD8+, or CD8+CD57+ T cells (not recorded which) from PBMCs. Receptor source: a human donor with aplastic anemia. Both conserved end residues are part of each CDR3. A D gene is named only where the DNA matches it firmly. Rows give clone size only sometimes, using once, few, many, or a class for an expanded clone.

>many|TRBV9|.|TRBJ1-5
TGTGCCAGCAGCCCAACTTGGGTCAATCAGCCCCAGCATTTT
CASSPTWVNQPQHF
>many|TRBV9|TRBD1|TRBJ1-2
TGTGCCAGCAGCAAAACAGACCGGGACAGGGATAAGAGCTACACCTTC
CASSKTDRDRDKSYTF
>.|TRBV20-1|.|TRBJ1-6
TGCAGTAGCCGGGACGGGTCAGGTTCACCCCTCCACTTT
CSSRDGSGSPLHF
>many|TRBV29-1|TRBD1|TRBJ1-3
TGCAGCGCTTCTCCGGGACAGGGGGCAGCTGGAAACACCATATATTTT
CSASPGQGAAGNTIYF
>.|TRBV7-3|.|TRBJ2-3
TGTGCCAGCAGCTTGACGGGAGAGACAGATACGCAGTATTTT
CASSLTGETDTQYF
>once|TRBV6-2/TRBV6-3|.|TRBJ2-1
TGTGCCAGCAGCCTGGACGGGCGGGATGAGCAGTTCTTC
CASSLDGRDEQFF
>many|TRBV25-1|.|TRBJ1-1
TGTGCCAGCAGTGCAGGGCACACTGAAGCTTTCTTT
CASSAGHTEAFF
>many|TRBV6-1|.|TRBJ1-2
TGTGCCAGCAGCACGGGACGGAACTATGGCTACACCTTC
CASSTGRNYGYTF
>many|TRBV2|.|TRBJ1-1
TGTGCCAGCAAAAGGGGAATGAACACTGAAGCTTTCTTT
CASKRGMNTEAFF
>many|TRBV24-1|.|TRBJ1-4
TGTGCCACCAGTGTCGGCAGGGGACGTGAAAAACTGTTTTTT
CATSVGRGREKLFF
>many|TRBV11-1|.|TRBJ1-2
TGTGCCAGCAGCTTAGCAGACGTTCAAGGGCGGTATGGCTACACCTTC
CASSLADVQGRYGYTF
>.|TRBV20-1|TRBD1|TRBJ1-2
TGCAGTGCTAACCCGACAGGGGGTTGTGGCTACACCTTC
CSANPTGGCGYTF
>many|TRBV10-2|TRBD1|TRBJ1-2
TGCGCCAGCAGGAATACTGGACAGGGGTGGTATGGCTACACCTTC
CASRNTGQGWYGYTF
>.|TRBV5-4|.|TRBJ2-3
TGTGCCAGCAGACGCACTAGCACAGATACGCAGTATTTT
CASRRTSTDTQYF
>.|TRBV2|TRBD1|TRBJ2-7
TGTGCCAGCAGTTGGGGACAGGGGGCCCCCTTCGAGCAGTACTTC
CASSWGQGAPFEQYF
>.|TRBV5-1|TRBD1|TRBJ1-1
TGCGCCAGCAGCTGGGACAGACAGAACACTGAAGCTTTCTTT
CASSWDRQNTEAFF